Listed here is a single TCR beta chain. The sample belongs to a study of blood T cell repertoires in COVID-19. Trimming left V 5 bases short and J 5 bases short, with 13 bases between. Germline assignment: CDR1 MNHEY and CDR2 SVGAGI. The CDR3 is made up of 14 amino acids. The repertoire was sequenced with immunoSEQ multiplex PCR; TCRdb's copy has only in-frame clones and lacks some. The data contain about 140,000 clones, 84% of them seen just once; the ten biggest clones take up less than 7%. The sequence was obtained from a middle-aged man with acute COVID-19. The sequenced sample was PBMCs or T cells enriched from blood (not recorded which). The chain carries TRBV6-5 and TRBJ2-1, with D possibly TRBD1 on 6 matching bases. CDR3 residues: CASSLGAGNNEQFF. For the CDR3, the DNA is TGTGCCAGCAGTCTGGGGGCAGGGAACAATGAGCAGTTCTTC.